This T cell receptor (beta chain) was captured by sequencing in a study of T cell responses to AZD1222 COVID-19 vaccine. Whole-study findings and limits: Spike as a whole was targeted by vaccine-associated CD4 TCRs, dominant at 160-218 and 743-854. Recipients of AZD1222 seropositive at baseline numbered only 5 to 7. Donors were largely white British and mainly female; clonal diversity was possibly underestimated. Repertoires were collected only later (after the peak T cell response had occurred).

Sequencing was performed with immunoSEQ multiplex PCR; in TCRdb, only in-frame clones are kept and a portion is missing. The sample holds tens of thousands of clones, under 95% seen once. With regard to this clone: Its antigen is undetermined.

The CDR3 spans 14 residues. The germline V gene has CDR1 SEHNR and CDR2 FQNEAQ (reference sequence). Trimming stripped 5 bases from V and 2 bases from J, with 13 bases between. This receptor was taken from an adult who received the AZD1222 COVID-19 vaccine. The sequences come from peripheral blood, collected 28 days after the second AZD1222 dose. This chain joins TRBV7-9 and TRBJ2-7; the D gene is possibly TRBD2 (6 bases). The CDR3 sequence: CASSPTGVTYEQYF. CDR3 sequence (DNA): TGTGCCAGCAGCCCCACGGGAGTCACCTACGAGCAGTACTTC.